The entry below gives a single T cell receptor beta chain sequence along with its context. Which antigen it targets is not known. Within one base of it there is no much larger clone, and no base qualities were kept. The data originate from a study of siplizumab effects on memory and regulatory T cells (dated by TCRdb to between 2018 and 2020). For context, the study as a whole: The study examined how the anti-CD2 antibody siplizumab affects alloreactive T-cell subsets in allogeneic mixed lymphocyte reactions built from human PBMCs.

Sorted unstimulated T cells and proliferating T cells recovered from mixed lymphocyte reactions underwent TCRbeta CDR3 sequencing. Fresh whole blood from approximately ten HLA-typed healthy donors was used to isolate PBMCs. To map where alloreactive clones came from, unstimulated CD4+ regulatory T cells were FACS-sorted. Overall study outcomes, separate from this receptor: The cumulative frequency of alloreactive sequences traceable to unstimulated CD4+ memory T cells was significantly reduced by siplizumab. Whether proliferating Tregs from siplizumab cultures were suppressive was not functionally confirmed. Because sequences at frequencies below about 10^-5 were poorly captured, only a minor fraction of alloreactive clones could be mapped back to unstimulated subsets. Among mappable alloreactive CD4+ clones, the Treg-derived fraction averaged about 75% with siplizumab versus approximately 27% in control reactions. Roughly 80-97% of proliferating CD4+ or CD8+ clones could not be assigned a naive or memory phenotype. Greater diversity appeared to be present in unstimulated naive T cells than in memory T cells, and a substantial contribution to the alloresponse seemed to be made by naive cells.

The library was made by the immunoSEQ multiplex PCR assay. Each sample had 85,000 to 100,000 TCR templates assayed by the deep sequencing platform. Genomic DNA extracted from sorted T cells was used for TCRbeta CDR3 sequencing. For the original study's pipeline: The R programming language was used for the clonal analysis of the TCRbeta CDR3 data. Alloreactive CD4+ and CD8+ clones were identified by comparing unstimulated samples to CFSE-low samples taken after the reaction. By matching sequences to the repertoires of sorted unstimulated Treg and non-Treg cells, each alloreactive CD4+ clone was assigned a regulatory or non-regulatory origin. Sourced from immuneACCESS, this table was stored by TCRdb with only in-frame sequences that have V and J called. A share of the clones is absent; for the studies checked, an unresolved V gene accounts for under half, and the remainder has no known explanation. The V and J calls and the clone size are those of that table, but D and trimming were determined from the DNA. For this sample there are more than 85,000 clones; 85% to 95% appear just once. Around 0.6% of the sample belongs to the ten largest clones.

The germline V gene (reference sequence) yields LNHDA for CDR1 and SQIVND for CDR2. Counted from cysteine to phenylalanine, this CDR3 has 17 amino acids. The entry retains the CDR3 DNA only, 51 bases that are in frame from base 1. Germline trimming: 4 bases from V, 3 bases from J; junction bases outside gene matches: 9. This receptor was taken from a human donor in good health. Sequencing was carried out using Tregs sorted from blood. The sequence is built from TRBV19 and TRBJ1-5; 10 bases in the middle match TRBD1. The CDR3 corresponds to CASSTWGTGATNQPQHF. Read as DNA, the sequence is TGTGCCAGTAGTACTTGGGGGACAGGGGCGACCAATCAGCCCCAGCATTTT.